These 24 T cell receptor beta chains came from one sample sequenced in a study of blood T cell repertoires in COVID-19. The data were produced by immunoSEQ multiplex PCR, yet TCRdb's version contains in-frame clones alone and is incomplete. The repertoire consists of 25,000 to 30,000 clones, with under 95% occurring once and the leading ten covering 2% to 2.5%. The sample comprised peripheral blood. The receptors stem from a man aged 45-65 years with active COVID-19.

The gene calls are TRBV7-2 and TRBJ2-3; 7 nucleotides match TRBD2. Trimming took 10 bases from V and 3 from J; bases not matched to a gene: 10. The CDR3 extends over 14 amino acids. CDR1 and CDR2 (germline): SGHTA, FQGNSA. The CDR3 nucleotides read TGTGCCACCAACCCCAAGCGGGGTACAGATACGCAGTATTTT. Amino acid sequence: CATNPKRGTDTQYF.

This clone was counted only a few times. The chain combines TRBV15 with TRBJ1-2, with D perhaps TRBD1 (6 bases). CDR1 LNHNV and CDR2 YYDKDF come from the germline V gene (reference sequence). This CDR3 is 14 amino acids long. V was pared by 0 bases and J by 6 bases, with 11 bases between. The CDR3 region has the DNA TGTGCCACCAGCAGAGATAAAGGGGGAGATGGCTACACCTTC. Protein: CATSRDKGGDGYTF. The whole variable domain, filled in from reference TRBV15 and TRBJ1-2, reads DAMVIQNPRYQVTQFGKPVTLSCSQTLNHNVMYWYQQKSSQAPKLLFHYYDKDFNNEADTPDNFQSRRPNTSFCFLDIRSPGLGDTAMYLCATSRDKGGDGYTFGSGTRLTVV.

The rearrangement links TRBV6-6 to TRBJ2-7; D is undetermined. V was pared by 8 bases and J by 3 bases, with 8 bases between. Germline CDR1 MNHNY, CDR2 SVGAGI (reference sequence). CDR3 length equals 11 residues. For the CDR3, the DNA is TGTGCCAGCGGTAACAGCTACGAGCAGTACTTC. Protein product: CASGNSYEQYF.

V is TRBV24-1 and J is TRBJ2-1, with TRBD2 matching over 13 bases. V shed 3 bases, J shed 5 bases, and the junction held 3 bases outside the gene matches. The V gene's germline CDR1 is KGHDR and CDR2 SFDVKD. The CDR3 has 16 residues. CDR3 amino acids: CATSDPGLAGDNEQFF. The CDR3 bases are TGTGCCACCAGTGATCCCGGACTAGCGGGAGACAATGAGCAGTTCTTC.

The chain carries TRBV7-3 and TRBJ2-3; possible D gene TRBD2, 6 bases. In germline, CDR1 is SGHTA, CDR2 FQGTGA. The CDR3 runs 15 residues. Trimming took 3 bases from V and 2 from J, leaving 12 bases between them. The CDR3 DNA sequence: TGTGCCAGCAGCTTTGACGGGAGAGTCACAGATACGCAGTATTTT. It encodes CASSFDGRVTDTQYF.

The V and J genes are TRBV28 and TRBJ1-2, with D possibly TRBD1 on 5 matching bases. The ends were cut back, 6 bases at V and 4 bases at J, with 18 bases in the middle. Germline V gene lookup returns CDR1 MDHEN and CDR2 SYDVKM. This CDR3 is 15 amino acids long. The DNA of the CDR3 is TGTGCCAGCAGCTCCGGGACTCCGACGCTCTATGGCTACACCTTC. It translates to CASSSGTPTLYGYTF.

The chain combines TRBV7-2 with TRBJ1-6; D may be TRBD1 (6 bases). Germline assignment: CDR1 SGHTA and CDR2 FQGNSA. Trimming pared 5 bases from V and 10 bases from J, leaving 15 bases between. The CDR3 contains 14 residues. The CDR3 reads CASSPWGPRSPLHF. The DNA for the CDR3 is TGTGCCAGCAGCCCCTGGGGGCCGAGATCACCCCTCCACTTT.

The J gene is TRBJ2-5, the V gene TRBV28, with D possibly TRBD1 on 5 matching bases. The germline V gene has CDR1 MDHEN and CDR2 SYDVKM. Trimming removed 5 bases from V and 1 base from J, with 17 bases in between. The CDR3 is 16 residues long. CDR3 sequence reads: CASSPLSAGPQETQYF. In DNA form, the CDR3 reads TGTGCCAGCAGTCCACTATCAGCAGGGCCCCAAGAGACCCAGTACTTC.

This sequence joins TRBV6-6 and TRBJ2-3; TRBD2 might be the D (6 bases). Germline CDR1 reads MNHNY; CDR2 reads SVGAGI (reference sequence). The V gene lost 5 bases and the J gene lost 4 bases, with 13 bases spanning the gap. The CDR3 runs to 14 residues. CDR3 nucleotide sequence: TGTGCCAGCAGTCTCGGGGTAGCGGCAGATACGCAGTATTTT. Protein sequence: CASSLGVAADTQYF.

The rearrangement joins TRBV5-1 to TRBJ2-1, with a weak D call TRBD2 (5 bases). The V end was cut by 0 bases, the J end by 6 bases, with 13 bases between. Germline V gene data show CDR1 as SGHRS and CDR2 as YFSETQ. The CDR3 extends over 15 amino acids. The CDR3: CASSLARAFVNEQFF. As DNA, the CDR3 is TGCGCCAGCAGCTTGGCGAGGGCCTTTGTCAATGAGCAGTTCTTC.

The chain is built from TRBV15 and TRBJ2-7; 8 bases agree with TRBD1. V was clipped by 0 bases and J by 2 bases; unmatched bases: 6. The CDR3 is 16 amino acids. Germline V gene sequence: CDR1 LNHNV, CDR2 YYDKDF (reference sequence). CDR3 sequence (DNA): TGTGCCACCAGCAGAGATATAAAACAGGGGGCCTACGAGCAGTACTTC. It codes for CATSRDIKQGAYEQYF. Full variable domain (rest looked up from reference TRBV15 and TRBJ2-7): DAMVIQNPRYQVTQFGKPVTLSCSQTLNHNVMYWYQQKSSQAPKLLFHYYDKDFNNEADTPDNFQSRRPNTSFCFLDIRSPGLGDTAMYLCATSRDIKQGAYEQYFGPGTRLTVT.

V and J are TRBV27 and TRBJ2-3; a weak D match, TRBD1 (5 bases). CDR1 is MNHEY and CDR2 is SMNVEV in the germline V gene (reference sequence). V shed 0 bases and J shed 1 base, with 11 bases lying between them. The CDR3 spans 16 residues. CDR3: CASSLSGRVGTDTQYF. CDR3 bases: TGTGCCAGCAGTTTATCGGGCAGGGTCGGCACAGATACGCAGTATTTT.

The chain has TRBV19 and TRBJ2-2, with D maybe TRBD2 (6 bases). This CDR3 comprises 15 residues. Germline V gene lookup returns CDR1 LNHDA and CDR2 SQIVND (reference sequence). V lost 4 bases to trimming and J lost 6 bases, with 15 bases between them. The CDR3 nucleotides read TGTGCCAGTAGTAACTTCGGGAGTCTGGCCGGGGAGCTGTTTTTT. Translating gives CASSNFGSLAGELFF. Combining the CDR3 with reference TRBV19 and TRBJ2-2 gives the whole variable domain DGGITQSPKYLFRKEGQNVTLSCEQNLNHDAMYWYRQDPGQGLRLIYYSQIVNDFQKGDIAEGYSVSREKKESFPLTVTSAQKNPTAFYLCASSNFGSLAGELFFGEGSRLTVL.

The chain employs TRBV7-9 and TRBJ2-1; D possibly corresponds to TRBD1 (5 bases). The CDR3 spans 15 residues. V lost 5 bases and J lost 6, with 17 bases in between. CDR1 and CDR2 from the germline V gene are SEHNR and FQNEAQ (reference sequence). The CDR3 DNA reads as TGTGCCAGCAGCCCCGCCGGTACAGGCCTCAATGAGCAGTTCTTC. Protein sequence: CASSPAGTGLNEQFF.

The gene calls are TRBV6-6 and TRBJ2-7, with D possibly TRBD1 on 6 matching bases. Trimming took 7 bases from V and 3 from J, leaving 10 bases between them. The CDR3 contains 12 residues. Germline V CDR1 and CDR2: MNHNY, SVGAGI (reference sequence). The CDR3 bases are TGTGCCAGCAAGGGCAGGGGCTACGAGCAGTACTTC. It is translated as CASKGRGYEQYF.

The chain's CDR3 is CASSYRGEKLFF. CDR3 DNA: TGTGCCAGCAGCTACAGGGGTGAAAAACTGTTTTTT. The chain couples TRBV7-9 to TRBJ1-4, with TRBD1 matching 7 bases. Germline V gene data show CDR1 as SEHNR and CDR2 as FQNEAQ (reference sequence). After removal of 4 bases from V and 7 bases from J, the junction contained 0 bases not matched to a gene. This CDR3 has 12 residues.

The chain is built from TRBV5-1 and TRBJ1-6; 9 nucleotides align to TRBD1. The CDR3 is 14 residues long. Germline assignment: CDR1 SGHRS and CDR2 YFSETQ. V trimming: 5 bases; J trimming: 8 bases; junction bases outside the gene matches: 5. DNA for the CDR3: TGCGCCAGCAGTCCTACAGGGGGCGATTCACCCCTCCACTTT. This gives the protein CASSPTGGDSPLHF.

The chain recombines TRBV7-9 with TRBJ1-2; D is uncertain. The length of the CDR3 is 13 residues. The germline V gene encodes CDR1 SEHNR and CDR2 FQNEAQ (reference sequence). V lost 1 base, J lost 8 bases, and 11 bases lay in between. The DNA of the CDR3 is TGTGCCAGCAGCTTAGAAGCCCAACAGGGCTACACCTTC. As protein: CASSLEAQQGYTF.

The V call is TRBV6-1, the J call TRBJ1-5; TRBD1 aligns across 10 bases. The CDR3 loop spans 15 amino acids. Per germline, CDR1 MNHNS and CDR2 SASEGT. Trimming took 0 bases from V and 12 from J; bases not matched to a gene: 8. The CDR3 DNA sequence: TGTGCCAGCAGTGAAGCGGACAGGGGGAGTAGTCACCAGCATTTT. Encoded protein: CASSEADRGSSHQHF.

The V gene is TRBV9, the J gene TRBJ2-2; 8 bases match TRBD1. Unmatched junction bases numbered 9, after V lost 4 bases and J lost 7 bases. Germline V CDR1 and CDR2: SGDLS, YYNGEE. This CDR3 comprises 15 residues. The CDR3 sequence is CASSPRTGRSGELFF. The DNA for the CDR3 is TGTGCCAGCAGCCCACGGACAGGGCGGAGCGGGGAGCTGTTTTTT.

The rearrangement joins TRBV19 to TRBJ2-1, with 10 bases fitting TRBD2. V lost 8 bases to trimming and J lost 7 bases; unmatched junction nucleotides: 11. Germline V gene data show CDR1 as LNHDA and CDR2 as SQIVND (reference sequence). This CDR3 comprises 15 residues. CDR3 protein: CASPGTSESRNEQFF. The CDR3 nucleotides are TGTGCCAGTCCCGGGACTAGCGAGAGTCGGAATGAGCAGTTCTTC.

This clone is a singleton in its sample. The chain links TRBV10-3 to TRBJ1-1; 9 nucleotides align to TRBD1. V shed 6 bases, J shed 4 bases, and the junction held 6 bases outside the gene matches. Per germline, CDR1 ENHRY and CDR2 SYGVKD. The CDR3 is 14 residues long. CDR3 in amino acids: CAIRTDRGVTEAFF. CDR3 bases: TGTGCCATCAGAACCGACAGGGGGGTCACTGAAGCTTTCTTT.

The chain carries TRBV5-6 and TRBJ1-2; 8 bases are a match to TRBD1. This CDR3 has 14 residues. V trimming: 0 bases; J trimming: 7 bases; junction bases outside the gene matches: 5. Germline values: CDR1 SGHDT, CDR2 YYEEEE. CDR3 amino acids: CASSLAGGETGYTF. The CDR3 DNA reads as TGTGCCAGCAGCTTGGCAGGGGGCGAGACTGGCTACACCTTC.

J is TRBJ1-4 and V is TRBV5-6; tentatively, D is TRBD1 (5 bases). V lost 0 bases and J 7 bases, leaving 7 bases between the germline ends. The CDR3 length is 13 residues. Germline V gives CDR1 SGHDT, CDR2 YYEEEE. DNA for the CDR3: TGTGCCAGCAGCTTGGTGCAGGGTGAAAAACTGTTTTTT. Protein sequence: CASSLVQGEKLFF.